Shown below are 16 T cell receptor beta chains from a single sample sequenced in a study of control samples from healthy donors and cancer patients. Measured with immunoSEQ multiplex PCR; TCRdb has only the in-frame clones, and not every one. The table shows 120,000 or so clones, with around 92% occurring only once. Material for sequencing was PBMCs. Receptors originate from a man older than 75 with head and neck cancer.

The J gene is TRBJ2-1, the V gene TRBV19; D gene uncertain. This CDR3 is built from 13 residues. Germline CDR1 and CDR2: LNHDA and SQIVND (reference sequence). V was pared by 9 bases and J by 3 bases, with 12 bases between. The chain's CDR3 is CASAALNYNEQFF. In nucleotides, the CDR3 is TGTGCCAGCGCGGCGCTGAACTACAATGAGCAGTTCTTC. Full variable domain (missing parts from reference TRBV19 and TRBJ2-1): DGGITQSPKYLFRKEGQNVTLSCEQNLNHDAMYWYRQDPGQGLRLIYYSQIVNDFQKGDIAEGYSVSREKKESFPLTVTSAQKNPTAFYLCASAALNYNEQFFGPGTRLTVL.

This chain's CDR3 is CATSDPNTDTQYF. In DNA form, the CDR3 reads TGTGCCACCAGTGATCCAAACACAGATACGCAGTATTTT. V and J are TRBV24-1 and TRBJ2-3; D uncertain. The germline V and J ends were trimmed by 3 bases and 2 bases, with 5 bases remaining between them. CDR3 size: 13 residues. CDR1 and CDR2 (germline): KGHDR, SFDVKD.

The chain uses TRBV7-2 and TRBJ2-7, with 10 bases aligning to TRBD1. V gave up 4 bases and J gave up 1 base; unmatched junction bases: 7. This CDR3 comprises 16 residues. Germline V lookup: CDR1 SGHTA, CDR2 FQGNSA. CDR3 nucleotide sequence: TGTGCCAGCAGCTCTGGTCTGGGACAGGGGTCCTACGAGCAGTACTTC. Amino acid sequence: CASSSGLGQGSYEQYF.

The chain links TRBV6-5 to TRBJ1-6; 8 bases align to TRBD1. V dropped 7 bases and J dropped 7; count of bases not matched to a gene: 6. The CDR3 spans 14 residues. Germline loops: CDR1 MNHEY, CDR2 SVGAGI. This CDR3 is CASTQGQENSPLHF. CDR3 nucleotides: TGTGCCAGCACCCAGGGACAGGAGAATTCACCCCTCCACTTT.

This clone was found once. V usage is TRBV7-2 and J usage is TRBJ1-2; TRBD1 aligns across 8 bases. The CDR3 is 14 amino acids. V shed 5 bases, J shed 8 bases, and the junction held 10 bases outside the gene matches. The germline V gene encodes CDR1 SGHTA and CDR2 FQGNSA. The CDR3 loop is CASSPKGQARGYTF. The DNA for the CDR3 is TGTGCCAGCAGCCCGAAGGGACAGGCTCGGGGCTACACCTTC.

The J gene is TRBJ1-5, the V gene TRBV10-3; D might be TRBD1 (5 bases). CDR1 and CDR2 (germline): ENHRY, SYGVKD. The CDR3 runs to 16 residues. Trimming left V 3 bases short and J 4 bases short, with 16 bases between. CDR3 in amino acids: CAISDSPGRGNQPQHF. In nucleotides, the CDR3 is TGTGCCATCAGTGATTCCCCGGGGCGCGGGAATCAGCCCCAGCATTTT.

The rearrangement links TRBV7-9 to TRBJ1-1; no firm D call. The germline CDR1 and CDR2 sequences are SEHNR and FQNEAQ (reference sequence). V gave up 1 base and J gave up 0 bases, with 6 bases separating them. This CDR3 spans 14 amino acids. Here the CDR3 DNA reads TGTGCCAGCAGCTTAGTCGGGCTGAACACTGAAGCTTTCTTT. It is translated as CASSLVGLNTEAFF.

V is TRBV5-3 and J is TRBJ1-2; D gene unclear. TRBV5-3 is recorded as an ORF, its role being uncertain. CDR3 size: 14 residues. V gave up 1 base and J gave up 0 bases, with 7 bases separating them. The DNA of the CDR3 is TGTGCCAGAAGCTTGCGGACCCCTAACTATGGCTACACCTTC. Protein: CARSLRTPNYGYTF.

The V gene is TRBV27, the J gene TRBJ2-7; D tentatively reads TRBD1 or TRBD2 (5 bases each). CDR1 is MNHEY and CDR2 is SMNVEV in the germline V gene (reference sequence). The CDR3 is 17 residues long. The V gene lost 6 bases and the J gene lost 0 bases, with 21 bases spanning the gap. CDR3 residues: CASRLFFGTASSYEQYF. CDR3 coding DNA: TGTGCCAGCAGACTCTTCTTTGGGACCGCAAGCTCCTACGAGCAGTACTTC.

The V and J genes are TRBV19 and TRBJ2-7; D is tentatively TRBD1 or TRBD2 (5 bases each). There are 14 residues in the CDR3. CDR1 is LNHDA, CDR2 SQIVND, per germline (reference sequence). Trimming left V 5 bases short and J 0 bases short, with 11 bases between. CDR3 region: CASSGGTSSYEQYF. CDR3 bases: TGTGCCAGTAGTGGGGGAACGAGCTCCTACGAGCAGTACTTC.

The chain couples TRBV20-1 to TRBJ1-1; D ambiguous. The CDR3 loop spans 11 amino acids. Germline V gene lookup returns CDR1 DFQATT and CDR2 SNEGSKA (reference sequence). Trimming left V 3 bases short and J 10 bases short, with 12 bases between. CDR3: CSARAGFRAFF. DNA of the CDR3: TGCAGTGCTAGGGCGGGGTTTCGAGCTTTCTTT.

The chain carries TRBV28 and TRBJ2-2; D gene ambiguous. Per germline, CDR1 MDHEN and CDR2 SYDVKM. Trimming removed 2 bases from V and 7 bases from J, with 5 bases in between. The CDR3 runs 12 residues. The CDR3 sequence: CASSLEDGELFF. In DNA form, the CDR3 reads TGTGCCAGCAGTTTAGAGGACGGGGAGCTGTTTTTT.

V and J are TRBV6-5 and TRBJ1-5; possibly TRBD1 for D (5 bases). CDR3 size: 12 residues. Between the trimmed V and J ends, which lost 9 bases and 2 bases, there was a span of 8 bases. Germline V gene lookup returns CDR1 MNHEY and CDR2 SVGAGI. CDR3 in amino acids: CASQGGNQPQHF. DNA of the CDR3: TGTGCCAGTCAGGGTGGCAATCAGCCCCAGCATTTT.

The V call is TRBV19, the J call TRBJ2-1; D uncertain. This CDR3 comprises 15 residues. Trimming removed 3 bases from V and 0 bases from J, with 9 bases in between. The germline V gene encodes CDR1 LNHDA and CDR2 SQIVND (reference sequence). The CDR3 region is CASSIPYSSYNEQFF. The CDR3 DNA reads as TGTGCCAGTAGTATCCCCTATAGCTCCTACAATGAGCAGTTCTTC.

V and J are TRBV24-1 and TRBJ2-3; D might be TRBD1 (6 bases). The CDR3 is made up of 14 amino acids. V gave up 4 bases and J gave up 10 bases, with 17 bases separating them. Germline V gene data show CDR1 as KGHDR and CDR2 as SFDVKD. The CDR3 is CATSEGQSQVPQYF. In DNA, the CDR3 is TGTGCCACCAGTGAAGGACAGTCCCAGGTGCCGCAGTATTTT.

The chain joins TRBV5-4 to TRBJ2-3; the D gene is possibly TRBD1 (5 bases). V shed 0 bases and J shed 2 bases, with 13 bases lying between them. This CDR3 is 16 amino acids long. Germline-derived CDR1 and CDR2 are SGHNT and YYREEE (reference sequence). Here the CDR3 reads CASSLAARGSTDTQYF. The CDR3 DNA is TGTGCCAGCAGCTTGGCGGCTAGGGGATCCACAGATACGCAGTATTTT. The variable domain in full, completed from reference TRBV5-4 and TRBJ2-3, reads ETGVTQSPTHLIKTRGQQVTLRCSSQSGHNTVSWYQQALGQGPQFIFQYYREEENGRGNFPPRFSGLQFPNYSSELNVNALELDDSALYLCASSLAARGSTDTQYFGPGTRLTVL.